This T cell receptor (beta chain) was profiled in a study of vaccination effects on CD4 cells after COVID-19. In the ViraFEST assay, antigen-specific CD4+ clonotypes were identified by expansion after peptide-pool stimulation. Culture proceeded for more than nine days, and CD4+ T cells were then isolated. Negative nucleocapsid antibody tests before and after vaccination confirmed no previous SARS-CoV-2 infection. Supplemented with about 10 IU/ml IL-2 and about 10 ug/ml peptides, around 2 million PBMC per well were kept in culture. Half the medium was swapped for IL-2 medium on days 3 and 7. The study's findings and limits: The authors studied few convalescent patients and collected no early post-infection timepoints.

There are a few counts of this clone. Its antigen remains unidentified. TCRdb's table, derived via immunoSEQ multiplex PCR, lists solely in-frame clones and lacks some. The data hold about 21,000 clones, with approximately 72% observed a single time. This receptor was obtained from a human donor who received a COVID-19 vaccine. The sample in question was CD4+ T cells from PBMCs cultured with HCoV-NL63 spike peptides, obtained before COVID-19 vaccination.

The CDR3 DNA sequence: TGTGCCAGCAGTGAGGGGAACTATGGCTACACCTTC. This translates into CASSEGNYGYTF. The chain has TRBV6-1 and TRBJ1-2; D call uncertain. The germline V gene has CDR1 MNHNS and CDR2 SASEGT. Trimming removed 3 bases from V and 2 bases from J, with 4 bases in between. The CDR3 runs to 12 residues.